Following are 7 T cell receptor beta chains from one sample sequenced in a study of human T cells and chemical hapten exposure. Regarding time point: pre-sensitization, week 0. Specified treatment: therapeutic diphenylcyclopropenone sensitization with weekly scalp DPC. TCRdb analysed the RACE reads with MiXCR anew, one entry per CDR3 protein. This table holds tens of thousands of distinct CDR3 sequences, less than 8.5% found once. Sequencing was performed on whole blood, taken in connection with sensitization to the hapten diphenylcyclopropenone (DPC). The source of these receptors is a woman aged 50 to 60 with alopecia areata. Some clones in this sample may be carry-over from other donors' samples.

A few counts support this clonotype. The CDR3 region has the DNA TGCAGCGTTGAAGATCCCGGGGAGCAGTACTTC. Amino acid sequence: CSVEDPGEQYF. This chain connects TRBV29-1 to TRBJ2-7; D gene unclear. CDR3 length equals 11 residues. Looked up from germline, CDR1 is SQVTM and CDR2 is ANQGSEA. V was clipped by 0 bases and J by 7 bases, with 7 bases between them.

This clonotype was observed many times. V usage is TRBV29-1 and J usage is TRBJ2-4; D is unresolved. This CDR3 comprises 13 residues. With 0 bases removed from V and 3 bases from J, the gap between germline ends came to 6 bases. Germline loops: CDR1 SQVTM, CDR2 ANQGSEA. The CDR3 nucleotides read TGCAGCGTTGAAGAAAGGAACAAAAACATTCAGTACTTC. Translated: CSVEERNKNIQYF.

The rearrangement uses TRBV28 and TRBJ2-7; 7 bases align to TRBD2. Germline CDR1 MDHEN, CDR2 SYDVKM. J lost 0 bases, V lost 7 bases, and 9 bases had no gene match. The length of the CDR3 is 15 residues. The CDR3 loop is CASTPSGISSYEQYF. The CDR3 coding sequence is TGTGCCAGCACCCCCAGCGGGATCAGCTCCTACGAGCAGTACTTC.

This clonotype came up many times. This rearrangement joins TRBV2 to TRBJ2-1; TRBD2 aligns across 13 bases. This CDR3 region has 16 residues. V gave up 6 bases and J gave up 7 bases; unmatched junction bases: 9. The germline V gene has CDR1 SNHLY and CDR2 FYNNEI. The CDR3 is CASSRGLAGAFNEQFF. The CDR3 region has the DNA TGTGCCAGCAGCCGCGGACTAGCGGGAGCATTTAATGAGCAGTTCTTC.

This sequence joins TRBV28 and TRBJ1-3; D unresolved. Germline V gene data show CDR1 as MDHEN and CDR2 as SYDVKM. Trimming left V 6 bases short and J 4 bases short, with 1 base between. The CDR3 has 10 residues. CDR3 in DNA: TGTGCCAGCAGCGGAAACACCATATATTTT. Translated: CASSGNTIYF.

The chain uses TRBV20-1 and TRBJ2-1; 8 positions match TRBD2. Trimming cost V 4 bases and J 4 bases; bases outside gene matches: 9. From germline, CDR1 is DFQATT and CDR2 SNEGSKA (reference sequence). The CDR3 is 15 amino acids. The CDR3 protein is CSAKTREGLYNEQFF. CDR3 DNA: TGCAGTGCTAAGACTCGGGAGGGCCTGTACAATGAGCAGTTCTTC.

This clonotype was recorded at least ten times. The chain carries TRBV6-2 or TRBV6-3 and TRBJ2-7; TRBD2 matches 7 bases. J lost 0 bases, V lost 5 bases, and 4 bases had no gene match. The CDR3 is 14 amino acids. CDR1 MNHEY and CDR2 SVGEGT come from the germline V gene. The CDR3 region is CASSPGDYSYEQYF. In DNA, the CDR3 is TGTGCCAGCAGTCCCGGGGACTACTCCTACGAGCAGTACTTC.